The next 7 T cell receptor beta chains were all read from a single sample in a study of human T cells and chemical hapten exposure (dated by TCRdb to about 2021). Libraries were made using RACE. TCRdb lists the instrument as NextSeq 500. The public sequencing data were trimmed at Q25 with fastp and processed into clonotypes with MiXCR by TCRdb, which kept only in-frame beta chains. Rows matching on CDR3 protein sequence are summarized as one entry with the most common DNA and genes. Present in this sample are fewer than 45,000 distinct CDR3 sequences, about 9.4% of which were seen just once. The ten largest clones add up to 25% to 35% of the sample. What this sample's time point label stands for: pre-sensitization, week 0. The treatment or condition label, as the study defines it: therapeutic diphenylcyclopropenone sensitization with weekly scalp DPC. Total RNA was extracted from unfractionated whole blood that had been collected in Tempus Blood RNA tubes.

The input for sequencing was whole blood, taken in connection with sensitization to the hapten diphenylcyclopropenone (DPC). The receptor set was obtained from a man between 45 and 60 years old with alopecia areata. Some clones in this sample may be carry-over from other donors' samples.

This chain joins TRBV29-1 and TRBJ2-1; the match to TRBD2 covers 9 bases. Per the germline V gene, CDR1 is SQVTM and CDR2 is ANQGSEA. The CDR3 loop spans 14 amino acids. V trimming: 6 bases; J trimming: 3 bases; junction bases outside the gene matches: 6. The CDR3: CSVVSSGIYNEQFF. CDR3 bases: TGCAGCGTGGTATCTAGCGGGATCTACAATGAGCAGTTCTTC.

The CDR3 nucleotides are TGTGCCAGCAGCCGACCTTATAGCACAGATACGCAGTATTTT. The encoded protein is CASSRPYSTDTQYF. V gene TRBV7-8 combines with J gene TRBJ2-3; D unresolved. CDR1 and CDR2 (germline): SGHVS, FQNEAQ. V shed 5 bases and J shed 0 bases, with 9 bases lying between them. The CDR3 covers 14 residues.

This clonotype was counted between two and nine times. A much larger clone lies a single base off, so this may be a read error. V gene TRBV28 combines with J gene TRBJ1-5; 8 nucleotides line up with TRBD1. The J segment lost 4 bases and the V segment lost 6 bases, leaving 2 bases of the junction unmatched. CDR3 length: 13 residues. CDR1 MDHEN and CDR2 SYDVKM come from the germline V gene. The CDR3 sequence is CASRQGVNQPQHF. CDR3 nucleotides: TGTGCCAGCAGACAGGGGGTAAATCAGCCCCAGCATTTT.

This clonotype was detected many times. This rearrangement joins TRBV12-3 or TRBV12-4 to TRBJ1-3, with no clear D. V was shortened by 7 bases and J by 9 bases, with 13 bases between the two germline ends. This CDR3 comprises 12 residues. The DNA of the CDR3 is TGTGCCAGCAACGATGCCGTTCGCACCATATATTTT. Translation: CASNDAVRTIYF.

The V and J genes are TRBV12-3 or TRBV12-4 and TRBJ2-7; TRBD2 aligns across 11 bases. The V gene end was trimmed by 6 bases and the J gene end by 6 bases; junction bases not matched to a gene: 10. The CDR3 runs 15 residues. CDR3 loop: CASSAVAGGVSEQYF. For the CDR3, the DNA is TGTGCCAGCAGCGCCGTAGCGGGAGGGGTGAGCGAGCAGTACTTC.

This clonotype was seen more than once but under ten times. V usage is TRBV28 and J usage is TRBJ2-1; tentative D call: TRBD2 (5 bases). The V gene's germline CDR1 is MDHEN and CDR2 SYDVKM. This CDR3 region has 12 residues. Trimming cost V 3 bases and J 10 bases, with 10 bases left between them. The CDR3 sequence is CASSLRAQEQFF. CDR3 coding DNA: TGTGCCAGCAGTTTGCGGGCCCAAGAGCAGTTCTTC. Based on the CDR3 plus reference TRBV28 and TRBJ2-1, the full variable domain is DVKVTQSSRYLVKRTGEKVFLECVQDMDHENMFWYRQDPGLGLRLIYFSYDVKMKEKGDIPEGYSVSREKKERFSLILESASTNQTSMYLCASSLRAQEQFFGPGTRLTVL.

V usage is TRBV9 and J usage is TRBJ2-3, with TRBD2 matching 11 bases. In germline, CDR1 is SGDLS, CDR2 YYNGEE. Trimming at V came to 0 bases and at J to 4 bases, leaving 1 base not matched to a gene. The CDR3 loop spans 15 amino acids. Here the CDR3 reads CASSVGLAGSDTQYF. The DNA for the CDR3 is TGTGCCAGCAGCGTAGGACTAGCGGGATCAGATACGCAGTATTTT.